This is a list of T cell receptor beta chains from one sample in a study of T cell responses to AZD1222 COVID-19 vaccine. The table came from immunoSEQ multiplex PCR; TCRdb's copy has only in-frame clones and leaves some out. The repertoire holds roughly 140,000 clones, with over 75% as singletons. The material sequenced was peripheral blood, taken on day 0 of AZD1222 vaccination. Receptors were obtained from an adult in good health. Both conserved end residues are part of each CDR3. The order of the fields is D gene, V gene, clone size, J gene, CDR3 DNA, CDR3 protein. A D gene is named only where the DNA matches it firmly. Not all rows give a size; the values are once, few, many and, for expanded clones, a class.

d_call: .; v_call: TRBV27; clone_size: .; j_call: TRBJ1-1; cdr3_nt: TGTGCCAGCAGTCCGACACCGAACACTGAAGCTTTCTTT; cdr3_aa: CASSPTPNTEAFF
d_call: .; v_call: TRBV2; clone_size: .; j_call: TRBJ2-7; cdr3_nt: TGTGCCAGCACTCGTGCGGGGATGGGGAACGAGCAGTACTTC; cdr3_aa: CASTRAGMGNEQYF
d_call: .; v_call: TRBV28; clone_size: .; j_call: TRBJ1-1; cdr3_nt: TGTGCCAGCAGTTTAAGTGGGTCTATCAGGGAGTCGGCTTTCTTT; cdr3_aa: CASSLSGSIRESAFF
d_call: .; v_call: TRBV18; clone_size: .; j_call: TRBJ1-5; cdr3_nt: TGTGCCAGCTCCCCCTCAGGGGAAAATCAGCCCCAGCATTTT; cdr3_aa: CASSPSGENQPQHF
d_call: .; v_call: TRBV10-3; clone_size: once; j_call: TRBJ1-1; cdr3_nt: TGTGCCATCAGTGGGGACGGTAACACTGAAGCTTTCTTT; cdr3_aa: CAISGDGNTEAFF
d_call: .; v_call: TRBV5-4; clone_size: .; j_call: TRBJ2-1; cdr3_nt: TGTGCCAGCAGCTTGTGGGGGTATGAGCAGTTCTTC; cdr3_aa: CASSLWGYEQFF
d_call: TRBD1; v_call: TRBV11-2; clone_size: .; j_call: TRBJ1-2; cdr3_nt: TGTGCCAGCAGCTTAGATGACAGGGGGTACGAGGGCTACACCTTC; cdr3_aa: CASSLDDRGYEGYTF
d_call: .; v_call: TRBV11-3; clone_size: .; j_call: TRBJ2-1; cdr3_nt: TGTGCCAGCAGCCTAGTAACGGGAGTTCTGAATGAGCAGTTCTTC; cdr3_aa: CASSLVTGVLNEQFF
d_call: .; v_call: TRBV14; clone_size: .; j_call: TRBJ2-7; cdr3_nt: TGTGCCAGCAGTCCCAGCGGGCCCTACGAGCAGTACTTC; cdr3_aa: CASSPSGPYEQYF
d_call: .; v_call: TRBV30; clone_size: .; j_call: TRBJ1-4; cdr3_nt: TGTGCCTGGGAGGCTAGGGGGAGGCCGGACGGTAATGAAAAACTGTTTTTT; cdr3_aa: CAWEARGRPDGNEKLFF
d_call: TRBD1; v_call: TRBV6-1; clone_size: .; j_call: TRBJ1-5; cdr3_nt: TGTGCCAGCAGTGAAGCAGGGACAGGGTATCAGCCCCAGCATTTT; cdr3_aa: CASSEAGTGYQPQHF
d_call: TRBD2; v_call: TRBV7-2; clone_size: .; j_call: TRBJ2-3; cdr3_nt: TGTGCCAGCAGCCGCGGACTAGAGGCGGAGTATTTT; cdr3_aa: CASSRGLEAEYF
d_call: TRBD1; v_call: TRBV19; clone_size: .; j_call: TRBJ1-3; cdr3_nt: TGTGCCAGTAGTTCACAGGGGTCCTCTGGAAACACCATATATTTT; cdr3_aa: CASSSQGSSGNTIYF
d_call: .; v_call: TRBV30; clone_size: .; j_call: TRBJ2-3; cdr3_nt: TGTGCCTGGAGTGTAGACAGGACAGATACGCAGTATTTT; cdr3_aa: CAWSVDRTDTQYF
d_call: .; v_call: TRBV13; clone_size: .; j_call: TRBJ1-2; cdr3_nt: TGTGCCAGCAGCAGATCGGACGGTACTAACTATGGCTACACCTTC; cdr3_aa: CASSRSDGTNYGYTF
d_call: TRBD1; v_call: TRBV7-2; clone_size: .; j_call: TRBJ1-1; cdr3_nt: TGTGCCAGCAGCGTCAGCCGGGACAGGGGGTATGTTTTCTTT; cdr3_aa: CASSVSRDRGYVFF
d_call: TRBD1; v_call: TRBV19; clone_size: few; j_call: TRBJ2-7; cdr3_nt: TGTGCCAGTAGTATAGGGACAGGGCCCTCCCTCGGGGAGCAGTACTTC; cdr3_aa: CASSIGTGPSLGEQYF
d_call: TRBD1; v_call: TRBV5-1; clone_size: .; j_call: TRBJ2-3; cdr3_nt: TGCGCCAGCAGCTTGGACTGGACAGGGGCGGATCCGCAGTATTTT; cdr3_aa: CASSLDWTGADPQYF
d_call: TRBD1; v_call: TRBV7-8; clone_size: .; j_call: TRBJ1-2; cdr3_nt: TGTGCCAGCAGCACACAGGGGGCTTACTATGGCTACACCTTC; cdr3_aa: CASSTQGAYYGYTF
d_call: .; v_call: TRBV5-4; clone_size: once; j_call: TRBJ2-4; cdr3_nt: TGTGCCAGCAGCTTGGAACTGAACAAAAACATTCAGTACTTC; cdr3_aa: CASSLELNKNIQYF
d_call: TRBD2; v_call: TRBV30; clone_size: .; j_call: TRBJ2-1; cdr3_nt: TGTGCCTGGCGGGCGGGAGGGCCCTACAATGAGCAGTTCTTC; cdr3_aa: CAWRAGGPYNEQFF
d_call: .; v_call: TRBV6-2/TRBV6-3; clone_size: few; j_call: TRBJ1-5; cdr3_nt: TGTGCCAGCAGTTACGAACGGGGTCAGCCCCAGCATTTT; cdr3_aa: CASSYERGQPQHF
d_call: TRBD2; v_call: TRBV2; clone_size: .; j_call: TRBJ2-7; cdr3_nt: TGTGCCAGCACAAGACTAGCGGTAATCTACGAGCAGTACTTC; cdr3_aa: CASTRLAVIYEQYF
d_call: .; v_call: TRBV23-1; clone_size: .; j_call: TRBJ2-7; cdr3_nt: TGCGCCAGCAGTCAATCGACGGGGGAGGACGAGCAGTACTTC; cdr3_aa: CASSQSTGEDEQYF
d_call: .; v_call: TRBV7-9; clone_size: .; j_call: TRBJ2-7; cdr3_nt: TGTGCCAGCAGCTTAGCGGGGGGACAGAACTCCTACGAGCAGTACTTC; cdr3_aa: CASSLAGGQNSYEQYF
d_call: .; v_call: TRBV5-1; clone_size: few; j_call: TRBJ2-7; cdr3_nt: TGCGCCAGCAGCTTCCGGGACGACGGCCGTGTATTCTCCTACGAGCAGTACTTC; cdr3_aa: CASSFRDDGRVFSYEQYF
d_call: .; v_call: TRBV14; clone_size: .; j_call: TRBJ1-1; cdr3_nt: TGTGCCAGCAGCCGGAGAGGGGACACTGAAGCTTTCTTT; cdr3_aa: CASSRRGDTEAFF
d_call: .; v_call: TRBV15; clone_size: .; j_call: TRBJ1-5; cdr3_nt: TGTGCCACCAGCAGCAGATTCAATCAGCCCCAGCATTTT; cdr3_aa: CATSSRFNQPQHF